The 27 T cell receptor beta chains in this list originate from one sample, sequenced in a study of cytotoxic CD8 clonotypes in ibrutinib-treated CLL. Some clones are missing from TCRdb's copy, which holds only in-frame ones; the method was immunoSEQ multiplex PCR. In the table there are over 110,000 clones, approximately 90% of which are singletons. Sequences were derived from PBMCs, sampled after 12 months of ibrutinib treatment. These receptors originate from a human donor with chronic lymphocytic leukemia.

The V call is TRBV27, the J call TRBJ2-3; 7 nucleotides line up with TRBD1. Germline V gene data show CDR1 as MNHEY and CDR2 as SMNVEV (reference sequence). J gave up 3 bases and V 4 bases, and 1 base lay outside the gene matches. The length of the CDR3 is 13 residues. The CDR3 loop reads CASSYRGTDTQYF. The CDR3 region has the DNA TGTGCCAGCAGTTACAGGGGTACAGATACGCAGTATTTT.

The chain links TRBV6-5 to TRBJ2-3, with 8 positions matching TRBD1. This CDR3 spans 14 amino acids. Germline trimming cut 2 bases from V and 6 bases from J; bases unmatched to any gene: 4. Germline-derived CDR1 and CDR2 are MNHEY and SVGAGI. The CDR3 region is CASSYSRGQDTQYF. The CDR3 DNA reads as TGTGCCAGCAGTTACAGCAGGGGGCAGGATACGCAGTATTTT.

V usage is TRBV7-6 and J usage is TRBJ1-1; D gene unclear. The CDR3 totals 12 residues. Germline values: CDR1 SGHVS, CDR2 FNYEAQ. V was clipped by 1 base and J by 9 bases, with 9 bases between them. CDR3 bases: TGTGCCAGCAGCTTAGGATCAGGCAAAGCTTTCTTT. Residues: CASSLGSGKAFF.

The chain recombines TRBV18 with TRBJ2-3; a weak D match, TRBD2 (5 bases). Germline CDR1 KGHSH, CDR2 LQKENI. This CDR3 is 16 amino acids long. V lost 3 bases, J lost 2 bases, and 15 bases lay in between. DNA of the CDR3: TGTGCCAGCTCACCCCGCTCACGGGGAGCCACAGATACGCAGTATTTT. It yields the protein CASSPRSRGATDTQYF.

The rearrangement uses TRBV4-1 and TRBJ2-7; D remains ambiguous. This CDR3 comprises 14 residues. Per germline, CDR1 MGHRA and CDR2 YSYEKL. Between the trimmed V and J ends, which lost 3 bases and 3 bases, there was a span of 12 bases. CDR3: CASSQITGYYEQYF. In nucleotides, the CDR3 is TGCGCCAGCAGCCAGATAACCGGGTACTACGAGCAGTACTTC.

This clone occurred once. The genes are TRBV6-5 and TRBJ2-1; D gene uncertain. This CDR3 has 13 residues. CDR1 and CDR2 (germline): MNHEY, SVGAGI. The V end lost 6 bases, the J end lost 8 bases, and 14 bases lay between the germline ends. The CDR3 coding sequence is TGTGCCAGCAGACGGGCCAAAGGCGATGAGCAGTTCTTC. This sequence encodes CASRRAKGDEQFF.

This chain links TRBV29-1 with TRBJ2-6; D call uncertain. The CDR3 has 14 amino acids. Trimming removed 7 bases from V and 0 bases from J, with 10 bases in between. Germline CDR1 reads SQVTM; CDR2 reads ANQGSEA. CDR3: CSASLYSGANVLTF. DNA for the CDR3: TGCAGCGCCAGTCTCTACTCTGGGGCCAACGTCCTGACTTTC. The full variable domain, rest sourced from reference TRBV29-1 and TRBJ2-6, is SAVISQKPSRDICQRGTSLTIQCQVDSQVTMMFWYRQQPGQSLTLIATANQGSEATYESGFVIDKFPISRPNLTFSTLTVSNMSPEDSSIYLCSASLYSGANVLTFGAGSRLTVL.

This clone was observed a few times. The rearrangement joins TRBV29-1 to TRBJ1-1, with 8 nucleotides matching TRBD1. CDR1 SQVTM and CDR2 ANQGSEA come from the germline V gene. The CDR3 runs 13 residues. V was pared by 6 bases and J by 3 bases, with 6 bases of the junction left unmatched. CDR3 amino acids: CSVQGARDTEAFF. CDR3 in DNA: TGCAGCGTCCAGGGGGCGCGGGACACTGAAGCTTTCTTT.

This chain joins TRBV2 and TRBJ2-5; tentatively, D is TRBD2 (5 bases). CDR3 size: 13 residues. Germline lookup yields CDR1 SNHLY and CDR2 FYNNEI. V lost 10 bases to trimming and J lost 2 bases, with 14 bases between them. Written as DNA, the CDR3 is TGTGCCAAGAAGAACCGGGATCAAGAGACCCAGTACTTC. Translation gives CAKKNRDQETQYF. The full variable domain, rest sourced from reference TRBV2 and TRBJ2-5, is EPEVTQTPSHQVTQMGQEVILRCVPISNHLYFYWYRQILGQKVEFLVSFYNNEISEKSEIFDDQFSVERPDGSNFTLKIRSTKLEDSAMYFCAKKNRDQETQYFGPGTRLLVL.

The rearrangement uses TRBV7-9 and TRBJ2-3; 8 bases line up with TRBD2. Per the germline V gene, CDR1 is SEHNR and CDR2 is FQNEAQ (reference sequence). The CDR3 has 15 residues. V shed 5 bases, J shed 4 bases, and the junction held 8 bases outside the gene matches. The CDR3 protein is CASSPGGGDPDTQYF. In nucleotides, the CDR3 is TGTGCCAGCAGCCCCGGGGGGGGCGATCCAGATACGCAGTATTTT.

J is TRBJ2-5 and V is TRBV10-3, with 9 bases aligning to TRBD1. The CDR3 consists of 15 residues. Looked up from germline, CDR1 is ENHRY and CDR2 is SYGVKD. The J segment lost 5 bases and the V segment lost 4 bases, leaving 8 bases of the junction unmatched. The DNA for the CDR3 is TGTGCCATCAGTGGGACAGGGGCCGGGGGGGAGACCCAGTACTTC. Translated, it gives CAISGTGAGGETQYF.

This chain joins TRBV6-5 and TRBJ2-7; possibly TRBD2 for D (5 bases). From germline, CDR1 is MNHEY and CDR2 SVGAGI. V was shortened by 6 bases and J by 7 bases, with 19 bases between the two germline ends. This CDR3 has 14 amino acids. In DNA, the CDR3 is TGTGCCAGCAGGATTTCCGGTGCCCCGGGAGAGCAGTACTTC. This codes for CASRISGAPGEQYF.

This chain joins TRBV28 and TRBJ2-1; weak D call: TRBD2 (5 bases). Germline CDR1 reads MDHEN; CDR2 reads SYDVKM. There are 16 residues in the CDR3. V shed 7 bases and J shed 1 base, with 17 bases lying between them. The CDR3 loop is CASKNPGDGSYNEQFF. In nucleotides, the CDR3 is TGTGCCAGCAAGAACCCCGGGGATGGGTCCTACAATGAGCAGTTCTTC.

The chain links TRBV7-9 to TRBJ1-2; no definite D call. This CDR3 is 14 amino acids long. CDR1 and CDR2 from the germline V gene are SEHNR and FQNEAQ (reference sequence). V lost 7 bases to trimming and J lost 4 bases, with 16 bases between them. CDR3 coding DNA: TGTGCCAGCACCTTTACCCTGGATTCCTATGGCTACACCTTC. Translating it yields CASTFTLDSYGYTF.

The J gene is TRBJ2-5, the V gene TRBV7-2, with 16 nucleotides matching TRBD2. CDR1 and CDR2 (germline): SGHTA, FQGNSA. Trimming at V came to 5 bases and at J to 7 bases, leaving 10 bases not matched to a gene. This CDR3 region has 17 residues. The DNA of the CDR3 is TGTGCCAGCAGCCTCGGGACTAGCGGGAGGGCCGAGGGGACCCAGTACTTC. As protein: CASSLGTSGRAEGTQYF.

Concerning this clone: Germline and junction disagree at one end, which may indicate a read error. This chain uses TRBV7-7 with TRBJ2-3; 8 bases fit TRBD2. Germline V CDR1 and CDR2: SSHAT, FNYEAQ (reference sequence). The CDR3 covers 14 residues. In DNA form, the CDR3 reads TGTGCTAGCAGCTCGGCGGGAGGCGGAGATACGCAGTATTTT. Translated: CASSSAGGGDTQYF.

The V and J genes are TRBV19 and TRBJ2-7, with D perhaps being TRBD1 or TRBD2 (5 bases each). Germline loops: CDR1 LNHDA, CDR2 SQIVND (reference sequence). This CDR3 has 16 residues. Trimming removed 3 bases from V and 3 bases from J, with 18 bases in between. The DNA for the CDR3 is TGTGCCAGTAGTATCAGCGGCACCCGAGGGGACTACGAGCAGTACTTC. Amino acid sequence: CASSISGTRGDYEQYF.

Comment on this clone: Other DNA sequences in the sample encode the same CDR3. This rearrangement joins TRBV9 to TRBJ1-1, with D unresolved. Germline assignment: CDR1 SGDLS and CDR2 YYNGEE. CDR3 length equals 13 residues. With 0 bases removed from V and 0 bases from J, the gap between germline ends came to 3 bases. The CDR3, as DNA: TGTGCCAGCAGCGTAGCGGTGAACACTGAAGCTTTCTTT. Its protein is CASSVAVNTEAFF.

This chain uses TRBV19 with TRBJ2-1, with 7 bases aligning to TRBD1. Trimming removed 8 bases from V and 1 base from J; junction bases left unmatched: 5. CDR3 length: 14 amino acids. Germline CDR1 reads LNHDA; CDR2 reads SQIVND (reference sequence). The CDR3 bases are TGTGCCAGTGAGTTGACAGGGTCCTACAATGAGCAGTTCTTC. Amino acids: CASELTGSYNEQFF.

This clone has just a few counts. The CDR3 coding sequence is TGTGCCAGCAGTGGGGACAGGGGGCGTAGCACCGGGGAGCTGTTTTTT. It is translated as CASSGDRGRSTGELFF. The chain employs TRBV2 and TRBJ2-2; the match to TRBD1 covers 12 bases. CDR3 length: 16 residues. CDR1 is SNHLY and CDR2 is FYNNEI in the germline V gene. V lost 4 bases, J lost 4 bases, and 4 bases stayed unmatched.

This rearrangement joins TRBV19 to TRBJ1-1; D is possibly TRBD1 (6 bases). Deletions cut 5 bases from V and 1 base from J, with 14 bases between. Germline-derived CDR1 and CDR2 are LNHDA and SQIVND (reference sequence). The CDR3 has 15 residues. The CDR3 loop is CASSPEGHPNTEAFF. DNA for the CDR3: TGTGCCAGTAGTCCCGAGGGACACCCGAACACTGAAGCTTTCTTT.

The CDR3 protein is CASSVGGADEKLFF. The CDR3 nucleotides read TGTGCCAGCAGCGTGGGAGGAGCAGATGAAAAACTGTTTTTT. This chain joins TRBV9 and TRBJ1-4; D gene unclear. V lost 2 bases to trimming and J lost 6 bases, with 11 bases between them. The CDR3 is 14 residues long. Germline V CDR1 and CDR2: SGDLS, YYNGEE.

This sequence joins TRBV10-3 and TRBJ2-7; TRBD1 is a possible D gene (5 bases). Per the germline V gene, CDR1 is ENHRY and CDR2 is SYGVKD. This CDR3 has 11 residues. Trimming removed 2 bases from V and 6 bases from J, with 5 bases in between. The CDR3 DNA sequence: TGTGCCATCAGTGAGGGGGCCGAGCAGTACTTC. It codes for CAISEGAEQYF.

The chain carries TRBV6-1 and TRBJ2-3, with 11 bases fitting TRBD2. The germline gives CDR1 MNHNS, CDR2 SASEGT. Trimming removed 4 bases from V and 4 bases from J; junction bases left unmatched: 4. This CDR3 spans 15 amino acids. The CDR3 coding sequence is TGTGCCAGCAGTGCTCTAGCGGGAGGATCAGATACGCAGTATTTT. It translates to CASSALAGGSDTQYF.

The chain joins TRBV25-1 to TRBJ2-5; 11 positions match TRBD2. This CDR3 region has 18 residues. Germline lookup yields CDR1 MGHDK and CDR2 SYGVNS. The trim removed 3 bases at V and 4 bases at J, leaving 13 bases unmatched. CDR3 residues: CASSDWGSGRAVGETQYF. The CDR3 region has the DNA TGTGCCAGCAGTGATTGGGGTAGCGGGAGGGCCGTCGGAGAGACCCAGTACTTC.

J is TRBJ2-1 and V is TRBV5-1; either TRBD1 or TRBD2 may fit D (5 bases each). Germline-derived CDR1 and CDR2 are SGHRS and YFSETQ. V was cut by 4 bases and J by 0 bases, with 11 bases left in between. The CDR3 is made up of 15 amino acids. CDR3 bases: TGCGCCAGCAGCCCCCGGGGCGGCTCCTACAATGAGCAGTTCTTC. Its translation is CASSPRGGSYNEQFF.

The genes are TRBV10-2 and TRBJ2-1; a weak D match, TRBD2 (6 bases). This CDR3 is built from 14 residues. Germline CDR1 is WSHSY and CDR2 is SAAADI. V lost 6 bases to trimming and J lost 0 bases, with 9 bases between them. CDR3 residues: CASSPEGSYNEQFF. Written as DNA, the CDR3 is TGCGCCAGCAGCCCGGAGGGCTCCTACAATGAGCAGTTCTTC.